The entry that follows covers one TCR beta chain sequence. Antigen unknown. A heparinised blood draw that averaged about 120 mL was obtained once from each donor. This entry is derived from a study of beta chain features in type 1 diabetes. Whole-study context: Over all samples combined, about 100,000,000 sorted cells were examined.

Every isolated RNA sample was fully reverse transcribed, so sequencing captured expressed TCRB transcripts. Method: immunoSEQ multiplex PCR; TCRdb's copy keeps in-frame clones and lacks some. The sample yields approximately 380,000 clones, more than 13% seen once. Study-wide results and limits: Type 1 diabetes patients had fewer VDJ junction insertions and more deletions.

This CDR3 contains 15 residues. Germline values: CDR1 SNHLY, CDR2 FYNNEI. Unmatched junction bases numbered 9, after V lost 6 bases and J lost 2 bases. This rearrangement joins TRBV2 to TRBJ1-2, with TRBD1 matching over 7 bases. Sequencing was done on a sample of naive CD4+ T cells from blood. The receptor comes from a woman between 18 and 29 years old in good health. The CDR3 reads CASSDRDRGNYGYTF. The CDR3 DNA sequence: TGTGCCAGCAGCGACCGGGACAGAGGAAACTATGGCTACACCTTC.